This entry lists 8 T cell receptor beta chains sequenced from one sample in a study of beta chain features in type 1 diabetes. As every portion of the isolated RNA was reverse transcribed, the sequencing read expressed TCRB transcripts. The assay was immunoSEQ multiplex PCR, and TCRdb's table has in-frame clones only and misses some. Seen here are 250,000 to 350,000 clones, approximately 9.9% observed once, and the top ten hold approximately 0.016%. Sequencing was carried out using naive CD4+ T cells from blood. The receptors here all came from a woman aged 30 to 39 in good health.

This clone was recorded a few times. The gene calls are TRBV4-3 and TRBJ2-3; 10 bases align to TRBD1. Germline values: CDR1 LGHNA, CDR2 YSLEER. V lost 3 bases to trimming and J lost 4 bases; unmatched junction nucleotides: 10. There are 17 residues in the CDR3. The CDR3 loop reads CASSQTLGTGVADTQYF. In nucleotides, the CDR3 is TGCGCCAGCAGCCAGACCCTTGGGACAGGGGTTGCAGATACGCAGTATTTT.

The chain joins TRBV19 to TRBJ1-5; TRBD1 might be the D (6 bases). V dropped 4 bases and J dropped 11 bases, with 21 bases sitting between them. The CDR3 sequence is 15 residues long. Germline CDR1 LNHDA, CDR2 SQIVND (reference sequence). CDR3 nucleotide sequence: TGTGCCAGTAGTACCTCGGGACACCAAGGTTCGTCCCAGCATTTT. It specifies CASSTSGHQGSSQHF. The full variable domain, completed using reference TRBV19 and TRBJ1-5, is DGGITQSPKYLFRKEGQNVTLSCEQNLNHDAMYWYRQDPGQGLRLIYYSQIVNDFQKGDIAEGYSVSREKKESFPLTVTSAQKNPTAFYLCASSTSGHQGSSQHFGDGTRLSIL.

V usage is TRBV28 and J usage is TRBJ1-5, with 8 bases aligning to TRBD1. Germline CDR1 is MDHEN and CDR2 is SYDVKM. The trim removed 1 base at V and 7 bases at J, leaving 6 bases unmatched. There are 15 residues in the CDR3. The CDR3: CASSLSGTGEQPQHF. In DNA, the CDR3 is TGTGCCAGCAGTTTATCCGGGACAGGTGAACAGCCCCAGCATTTT.

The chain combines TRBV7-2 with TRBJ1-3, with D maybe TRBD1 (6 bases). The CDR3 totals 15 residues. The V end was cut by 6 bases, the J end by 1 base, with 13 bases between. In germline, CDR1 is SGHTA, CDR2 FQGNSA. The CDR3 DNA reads TGTGCCAGCAGTCCACGAAGGGGGTCTGGAAACACCATATATTTT. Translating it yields CASSPRRGSGNTIYF.

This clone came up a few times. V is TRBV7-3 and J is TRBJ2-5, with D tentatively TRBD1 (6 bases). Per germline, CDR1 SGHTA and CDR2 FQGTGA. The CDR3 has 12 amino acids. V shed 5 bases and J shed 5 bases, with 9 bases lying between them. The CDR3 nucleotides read TGTGCCAGCAGCCACGACAGGGAGACCCAGTACTTC. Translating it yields CASSHDRETQYF.

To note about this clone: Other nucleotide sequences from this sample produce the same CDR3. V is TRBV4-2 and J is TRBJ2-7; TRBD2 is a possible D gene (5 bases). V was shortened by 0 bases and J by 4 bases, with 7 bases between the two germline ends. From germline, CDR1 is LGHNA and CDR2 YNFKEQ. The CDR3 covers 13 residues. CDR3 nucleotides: TGTGCCAGCAGCCAAGATCGGGGATACGAGCAGTACTTC. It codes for CASSQDRGYEQYF.

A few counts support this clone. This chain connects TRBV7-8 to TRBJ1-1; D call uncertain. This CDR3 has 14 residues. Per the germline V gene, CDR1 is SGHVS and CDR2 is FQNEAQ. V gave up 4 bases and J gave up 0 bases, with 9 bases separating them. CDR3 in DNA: TGTGCCAGCAGCTCGCAGGCTCTGAACACTGAAGCTTTCTTT. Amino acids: CASSSQALNTEAFF.

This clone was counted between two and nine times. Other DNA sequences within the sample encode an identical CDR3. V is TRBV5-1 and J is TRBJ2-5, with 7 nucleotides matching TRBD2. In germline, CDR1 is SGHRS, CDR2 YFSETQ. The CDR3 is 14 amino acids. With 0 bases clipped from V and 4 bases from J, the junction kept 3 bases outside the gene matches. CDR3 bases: TGCGCCAGCAGCTTGGGACTAGCAGGAGAGACCCAGTACTTC. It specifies CASSLGLAGETQYF.